Shown below are 28 T cell receptor beta chains from a single sample sequenced in a study of blood T cell repertoires in COVID-19. Measured with immunoSEQ multiplex PCR; TCRdb has only the in-frame clones, and not every one. The sample shows about 400,000 clones, around 86% of them seen only once. Sequencing was performed on peripheral blood. These receptors were taken from a woman between 25 and 40 years old with active or convalescent COVID-19.

The rearrangement joins TRBV7-9 to TRBJ1-2; 12 bases are shared with TRBD1. V dropped 2 bases and J dropped 2; count of bases not matched to a gene: 6. The germline gives CDR1 SEHNR, CDR2 FQNEAQ (reference sequence). The CDR3 sequence is 17 residues long. CDR3 in amino acids: CASSLIGTGGLNYGYTF. CDR3 DNA sequence: TGTGCCAGCAGCTTAATTGGGACAGGGGGCTTGAACTATGGCTACACCTTC. The whole variable domain, filled in from reference TRBV7-9 and TRBJ1-2, reads DTGVSQNPRHKITKRGQNVTFRCDPISEHNRLYWYRQTLGQGPEFLTYFQNEAQLEKSRLLSDRFSAERPKGSFSTLEIQRTEQGDSAMYLCASSLIGTGGLNYGYTFGSGTRLTVV.

About this clone: Other DNA sequences in this sample translate to the same CDR3. The chain recombines TRBV15 with TRBJ1-4, with D perhaps matching TRBD1 (6 bases). Between the trimmed V and J ends, which lost 3 bases and 0 bases, there was a span of 8 bases. The CDR3 extends over 15 amino acids. The germline V gene has CDR1 LNHNV and CDR2 YYDKDF (reference sequence). The DNA of the CDR3 is TGTGCCACCAGCAGGACAGGAGCAACTAATGAAAAACTGTTTTTT. Protein sequence: CATSRTGATNEKLFF. The whole variable domain, filled in from reference TRBV15 and TRBJ1-4, reads DAMVIQNPRYQVTQFGKPVTLSCSQTLNHNVMYWYQQKSSQAPKLLFHYYDKDFNNEADTPDNFQSRRPNTSFCFLDIRSPGLGDTAMYLCATSRTGATNEKLFFGSGTQLSVL.

The genes are TRBV4-1 and TRBJ1-3, with D uncertain. Germline V gene data show CDR1 as MGHRA and CDR2 as YSYEKL. CDR3 size: 17 residues. Trimming removed 4 bases from V and 3 bases from J, with 19 bases in between. The CDR3 DNA sequence: TGCGCCAGCAGCCCTACCGAGGACGCAGCGGTTGGAAACACCATATATTTT. Residues: CASSPTEDAAVGNTIYF.

V is TRBV7-9 and J is TRBJ2-7, with 7 bases aligning to TRBD1. Germline CDR1 is SEHNR and CDR2 is FQNEAQ (reference sequence). The length of the CDR3 is 14 residues. The ends lost 5 bases at V and 3 bases at J; junction bases unmatched: 7. Here the CDR3 DNA reads TGTGCCAGCAGCACACCGGGACAGAACTACGAGCAGTACTTC. Translation gives CASSTPGQNYEQYF.

V is TRBV30 and J is TRBJ2-7, with 10 nucleotides matching TRBD1. Trimming removed 3 bases from V and 3 bases from J; junction bases left unmatched: 5. From germline, CDR1 is GTSNPN and CDR2 SVGIG (reference sequence). The CDR3 is 14 residues long. CDR3 sequence (DNA): TGTGCCTGGAGCCGGACAGGGGGACGCTACGAGCAGTACTTC. This translates into CAWSRTGGRYEQYF.

The J gene is TRBJ1-2, the V gene TRBV29-1, with D unclear. This CDR3 has 14 residues. V shed 7 bases and J shed 2 bases, with 17 bases lying between them. Per the germline V gene, CDR1 is SQVTM and CDR2 is ANQGSEA. Here the CDR3 DNA reads TGCAGCGCTCTATCAGGTGCTTCCAACTATGGCTACACCTTC. This gives the protein CSALSGASNYGYTF.

V and J are TRBV23-1 and TRBJ1-5, with D possibly being TRBD1 (6 bases). TRBV23-1 is an ORF, and what it does is uncertain. V dropped 3 bases and J dropped 5 bases, with 20 bases sitting between them. This CDR3 has 17 amino acids. The CDR3 coding sequence is TGCGCCAGCAGTCATGGGTTGGGCAGGGGACCGGATCAGCCCCAGCATTTT. The encoded protein is CASSHGLGRGPDQPQHF.

This clone has more than one count but fewer than ten. The genes are TRBV20-1 and TRBJ1-1; D is unclear. The CDR3 has 11 residues. CDR1 and CDR2 (germline): DFQATT, SNEGSKA (reference sequence). V gave up 3 bases and J gave up 7 bases, with 9 bases separating them. In DNA, the CDR3 is TGCAGTGCTAGTCCGGTCGGTGAAGCTTTCTTT. This codes for CSASPVGEAFF.

The gene calls are TRBV2 and TRBJ1-5; possible D gene TRBD1, 5 bases. V lost 9 bases and J 0 bases, leaving 18 bases between the germline ends. The CDR3 sequence is 16 residues long. Per the germline V gene, CDR1 is SNHLY and CDR2 is FYNNEI. The CDR3 nucleotides read TGTGCCAGTACAAAAACTACAGGATATAGCAATCAGCCCCAGCATTTT. It codes for CASTKTTGYSNQPQHF.

This clone has just a few counts. This chain connects TRBV20-1 to TRBJ1-1; unclear D gene. CDR3 size: 11 residues. V lost 7 bases and J 1 base, leaving 7 bases between the germline ends. Germline assignment: CDR1 DFQATT and CDR2 SNEGSKA (reference sequence). In DNA form, the CDR3 reads TGCAGTGGGGCAGCGAACACTGAAGCTTTCTTT. This gives the protein CSGAANTEAFF.

The rearrangement joins TRBV12-3 or TRBV12-4 to TRBJ2-7, with 11 bases fitting TRBD2. V was clipped by 6 bases and J by 3 bases; unmatched bases: 1. The length of the CDR3 is 13 residues. CDR3 bases: TGTGCCAGCAGCACTAGCGGGAGCTACGAGCAGTACTTC. This encodes CASSTSGSYEQYF.

The rearrangement uses TRBV7-9 and TRBJ1-3; D uncertain. CDR1 is SEHNR, CDR2 FQNEAQ, per germline (reference sequence). This CDR3 has 12 amino acids. Trimming cost V 8 bases and J 0 bases, with 5 bases left between them. CDR3 loop: CASSGSGNTIYF. As DNA, the CDR3 is TGTGCCAGCTCGGGCTCTGGAAACACCATATATTTT. The full variable domain, in which reference TRBV7-9 and TRBJ1-3 provide the parts outside the CDR3, is DTGVSQNPRHKITKRGQNVTFRCDPISEHNRLYWYRQTLGQGPEFLTYFQNEAQLEKSRLLSDRFSAERPKGSFSTLEIQRTEQGDSAMYLCASSGSGNTIYFGEGSWLTVV.

The rearrangement uses TRBV24-1 and TRBJ2-3; TRBD2 might be the D (7 bases). V was cut by 3 bases and J by 5 bases, with 17 bases left in between. CDR1 KGHDR and CDR2 SFDVKD come from the germline V gene. CDR3 length: 16 residues. CDR3 DNA sequence: TGTGCCACCAGTGATCCCGAACCCGGGGGGCAAGATACGCAGTATTTT. Translation: CATSDPEPGGQDTQYF.

There are a few counts of this clone. The rearrangement links TRBV19 to TRBJ2-7; D is ambiguous. With 2 bases removed from V and 5 bases from J, the gap between germline ends came to 19 bases. The germline gives CDR1 LNHDA, CDR2 SQIVND (reference sequence). The CDR3 has 16 amino acids. As DNA, the CDR3 is TGTGCCAGTAGTATAAGTGGTTCCCTAAAAGAACACGAGCAGTACTTC. This translates into CASSISGSLKEHEQYF.

In its sample, this clone was seen a few times. This chain joins TRBV7-9 and TRBJ2-7; tentative D call: TRBD1 (7 bases). There are 15 residues in the CDR3. The ends were cut back, 4 bases at V and 3 bases at J, with 16 bases in the middle. The germline V gene has CDR1 SEHNR and CDR2 FQNEAQ (reference sequence). The CDR3 spells CASSSGGTANYEQYF. The CDR3 DNA follows: TGTGCCAGCAGCTCTGGGGGGACAGCCAACTACGAGCAGTACTTC.

The V gene is TRBV5-1, the J gene TRBJ2-2; a weak D match, TRBD1 (6 bases). The length of the CDR3 is 16 residues. Germline CDR1 reads SGHRS; CDR2 reads YFSETQ. The V end was cut by 0 bases, the J end by 0 bases, with 9 bases between. CDR3 bases: TGCGCCAGCAGCTTGGCCGGACAGACGAACACCGGGGAGCTGTTTTTT. Translated, it gives CASSLAGQTNTGELFF.

The chain is built from TRBV5-1 and TRBJ1-6; D is undetermined. The CDR3 is made up of 15 amino acids. Germline lookup yields CDR1 SGHRS and CDR2 YFSETQ. V lost 3 bases and J lost 0, with 7 bases in between. CDR3 protein: CASSSDTSYNSPLHF. Written as DNA, the CDR3 is TGCGCCAGCAGCTCCGACACCTCCTATAATTCACCCCTCCACTTT.

The rearrangement links TRBV11-2 to TRBJ2-7; 13 bases match TRBD2. This CDR3 is built from 15 residues. The germline gives CDR1 SGHAT, CDR2 FQNNGV. J gave up 8 bases and V 0 bases, and 4 bases lay outside the gene matches. The CDR3 region is CASSLDQGTSGKQYF. The CDR3 bases are TGTGCCAGCAGCTTAGATCAGGGGACTAGCGGGAAGCAGTACTTC.

The chain employs TRBV27 and TRBJ1-6, with 9 bases aligning to TRBD1. The trim removed 7 bases at V and 10 bases at J, leaving 11 bases unmatched. This CDR3 spans 15 amino acids. Germline V gene lookup returns CDR1 MNHEY and CDR2 SMNVEV (reference sequence). The CDR3 DNA follows: TGTGCCAGCAACGACAGGGGGGGTCTTGGATCACCCCTCCACTTT. Amino acid sequence: CASNDRGGLGSPLHF.

V gene TRBV4-1 combines with J gene TRBJ1-2, with 8 bases matching TRBD1. J was trimmed by 5 bases and V by 2 bases; bases with no gene match: 10. The germline V gene has CDR1 MGHRA and CDR2 YSYEKL. The CDR3 sequence is 16 residues long. Here the CDR3 DNA reads TGCGCCAGCAGCCAACCCGGACAGGGTAATAGGTATGGCTACACCTTC. Translated: CASSQPGQGNRYGYTF.

The chain combines TRBV12-3 or TRBV12-4 with TRBJ1-1, with D maybe TRBD1 (5 bases). V shed 7 bases and J shed 6 bases, with 15 bases lying between them. The CDR3 has 13 residues. This CDR3 is CASTPLGASEAFF. The CDR3 nucleotides read TGTGCCAGCACCCCCTTAGGGGCGTCTGAAGCTTTCTTT.

This chain connects TRBV5-8 to TRBJ1-5; D gene unclear. V lost 4 bases, J lost 6 bases, and 11 bases lay in between. CDR3 size: 13 residues. The germline V gene encodes CDR1 SGHTS and CDR2 YDEGEE. DNA for the CDR3: TGTGCCAGCAGCATCGAAATCGGTCAGCCCCAGCATTTT. This codes for CASSIEIGQPQHF.

The chain links TRBV30 to TRBJ2-3, with TRBD1 identical over 8 bases. J gave up 0 bases and V 4 bases, and 6 bases lay outside the gene matches. The germline V gene encodes CDR1 GTSNPN and CDR2 SVGIG (reference sequence). There are 15 residues in the CDR3. This chain's CDR3 is CAWTRGQSSTDTQYF. The CDR3 region has the DNA TGTGCCTGGACCAGGGGGCAGTCAAGCACAGATACGCAGTATTTT.

This CDR3 is CASSQPGQSGNTIYF. The CDR3 DNA reads TGCGCCAGCAGTCAACCAGGACAGAGCGGAAACACCATATATTTT. This chain connects TRBV23-1 to TRBJ1-3; weak D call: TRBD1 (6 bases). TRBV23-1 is annotated as an ORF whose role is uncertain. The CDR3 runs to 15 residues. V shed 2 bases and J shed 4 bases, with 12 bases lying between them.

The CDR3 nucleotides read TGTGCCAGCAGCACCGCCCGCCTAGCGGGAGTGGAGACCCAGTACTTC. It specifies CASSTARLAGVETQYF. This chain links TRBV9 with TRBJ2-5; 10 bases are shared with TRBD2. V lost 4 bases to trimming and J lost 5 bases; unmatched junction nucleotides: 11. This CDR3 comprises 16 residues. Per germline, CDR1 SGDLS and CDR2 YYNGEE.

CDR3 amino acids: CASSLARLNTEAFF. CDR3 DNA: TGTGCCAGCAGCTTAGCCCGGTTGAACACTGAAGCTTTCTTT. The chain has TRBV7-9 and TRBJ1-1, with D unclear. Per the germline V gene, CDR1 is SEHNR and CDR2 is FQNEAQ (reference sequence). With 0 bases removed from V and 0 bases from J, the gap between germline ends came to 5 bases. The CDR3 contains 14 residues.

This clone was counted a single time. V is TRBV18 and J is TRBJ2-7; D gene unclear. Germline-derived CDR1 and CDR2 are KGHSH and LQKENI. Trimming stripped 3 bases from V and 3 bases from J, with 9 bases between. The CDR3 spans 13 residues. In DNA form, the CDR3 reads TGTGCCAGCTCACCTTCTAGAATCTACGAGCAGTACTTC. Protein sequence: CASSPSRIYEQYF.

The rearrangement uses TRBV7-8 and TRBJ1-3, with D possibly TRBD1 on 5 matching bases. Germline assignment: CDR1 SGHVS and CDR2 FQNEAQ. CDR3 length equals 16 residues. Trimming removed 2 bases from V and 0 bases from J, with 11 bases in between. The CDR3 sequence: CASSLIDSLSGNTIYF. CDR3 bases: TGTGCCAGCAGCTTAATCGACAGCCTCTCTGGAAACACCATATATTTT.